Shown below are 28 T cell receptor beta chains from a single sample sequenced in a study of CD8 T cell repertoires and HIV-1 epitope variants. What these receptors recognize is not known. Method: immunoSEQ multiplex PCR; TCRdb's copy keeps in-frame clones and lacks some. The sample lists some 2,000 clones; roughly two thirds were seen once. Sequenced: cultured CD8+ T cells derived from PBMCs. The origin of the receptors is a male donor with HIV.

This clone was seen a few times. The CDR3 is CASSVGASGAPYEQYF. CDR3 nucleotide sequence: TGTGCCAGCAGCGTAGGGGCTAGCGGGGCACCCTACGAGCAGTACTTC. The rearrangement links TRBV9 to TRBJ2-7; 9 bases match TRBD2. Germline CDR1 reads SGDLS; CDR2 reads YYNGEE. The CDR3 totals 16 residues. The V gene end was trimmed by 0 bases and the J gene end by 2 bases; junction bases not matched to a gene: 6.

This chain connects TRBV7-2 to TRBJ2-7; D may be TRBD1 or TRBD2 (5 bases each). Germline CDR1 and CDR2: SGHTA and FQGNSA. Deletions cut 5 bases from V and 2 bases from J, with 10 bases between. The CDR3 runs to 13 residues. This chain's CDR3 is CASSPPGPYEQYF. In nucleotides, the CDR3 is TGTGCCAGCAGCCCTCCGGGACCCTACGAGCAGTACTTC.

The chain couples TRBV27 to TRBJ2-7; the D is unclear. The CDR3 covers 16 residues. Trimming removed 0 bases at V and 0 bases at J, with 12 bases between. CDR1 and CDR2 (germline): MNHEY, SMNVEV (reference sequence). CDR3 DNA sequence: TGTGCCAGCAGTTTATCGGCGGAATCCTACTCCTACGAGCAGTACTTC. This sequence encodes CASSLSAESYSYEQYF.

V gene TRBV9 combines with J gene TRBJ2-7; 7 bases fit TRBD2. Per the germline V gene, CDR1 is SGDLS and CDR2 is YYNGEE. J was trimmed by 3 bases and V by 4 bases; bases with no gene match: 13. This CDR3 is built from 16 residues. The CDR3 protein is CASSSYAGDTGYEQYF. The DNA for the CDR3 is TGTGCCAGCAGCTCCTACGCGGGAGATACGGGCTACGAGCAGTACTTC.

The chain combines TRBV28 with TRBJ1-3, with no clear D. V was pared by 5 bases and J by 0 bases, with 11 bases between. CDR3 length equals 15 residues. Germline CDR1 reads MDHEN; CDR2 reads SYDVKM. The CDR3 here is CASSPPDRSGNTIYF. In nucleotides, the CDR3 is TGTGCCAGCAGTCCCCCTGACCGCTCTGGAAACACCATATATTTT.

V usage is TRBV2 and J usage is TRBJ2-5; TRBD2 is a possible D gene (6 bases). Trimming took off 7 bases at V and 5 bases at J, with 20 bases between the two ends. The germline V gene has CDR1 SNHLY and CDR2 FYNNEI. This CDR3 is 15 amino acids long. The CDR3 region has the DNA TGTGCCAGCACGCCGACTGGAGGGGTCGGCGAGACCCAGTACTTC. Translating gives CASTPTGGVGETQYF.

The rearrangement joins TRBV4-3 to TRBJ1-1; D is ambiguous. Germline V lookup: CDR1 LGHNA, CDR2 YSLEER. This CDR3 contains 16 residues. Trimming removed 0 bases at V and 4 bases at J, with 15 bases between. CDR3 protein: CASSQEIGSGSTEAFF. The CDR3 DNA reads TGCGCCAGCAGCCAAGAGATAGGATCGGGGTCCACTGAAGCTTTCTTT.

A few counts support this clone. The chain couples TRBV7-6 to TRBJ2-1, with 7 positions matching TRBD2. The length of the CDR3 is 16 residues. Trimming at V came to 5 bases and at J to 1 base, leaving 8 bases not matched to a gene. Germline CDR1 reads SGHVS; CDR2 reads FNYEAQ. CDR3 nucleotides: TGTGCCAGCAGCCCTACTCTAGCGGATTCCTACAATGAGCAGTTCTTC. The encoded protein is CASSPTLADSYNEQFF.

The chain uses TRBV6-5 and TRBJ1-4; D is ambiguous. The V gene lost 6 bases and the J gene lost 0 bases, with 11 bases spanning the gap. In germline, CDR1 is MNHEY, CDR2 SVGAGI. The CDR3 has 15 amino acids. CDR3 coding DNA: TGTGCCAGCAGCCCCTACACTTCAACTAATGAAAAACTGTTTTTT. It yields the protein CASSPYTSTNEKLFF.

The chain is built from TRBV7-2 and TRBJ1-5; no firm D call. V was trimmed by 2 bases and J by 4 bases, leaving 6 bases between them. The CDR3 totals 13 residues. Germline values: CDR1 SGHTA, CDR2 FQGNSA. The CDR3 loop is CASSLRPNQPQHF. CDR3 in DNA: TGTGCCAGCAGCTTACGGCCTAATCAGCCCCAGCATTTT.

The table lists this clone with a few counts. The V and J genes are TRBV4-2 and TRBJ1-1; no definite D call. Germline loops: CDR1 LGHNA, CDR2 YNFKEQ. The CDR3 is 12 residues long. The V end lost 1 base, the J end lost 0 bases, and 0 bases lay between the germline ends. CDR3 coding DNA: TGTGCCAGCAGCCAAGTGAACACTGAAGCTTTCTTT. Protein product: CASSQVNTEAFF.

V is TRBV6-5 and J is TRBJ2-1; TRBD2 matches 13 bases. Per the germline V gene, CDR1 is MNHEY and CDR2 is SVGAGI. Trimming took 7 bases from V and 8 from J; bases not matched to a gene: 8. This CDR3 contains 15 residues. In nucleotides, the CDR3 is TGTGCCAGCACCGGACTAGCGGGAGATGGGGATGAGCAGTTCTTC. Protein: CASTGLAGDGDEQFF.

The chain recombines TRBV25-1 with TRBJ1-5; 7 nucleotides line up with TRBD1. The V gene's germline CDR1 is MGHDK and CDR2 SYGVNS. V lost 2 bases and J lost 7; bases outside the gene matches: 5. The CDR3 is made up of 14 amino acids. DNA for the CDR3: TGTGCCAGCAGTGAAGAACAGGGGAGGCAGCCCCAGCATTTT. Amino acid sequence: CASSEEQGRQPQHF.

The rearrangement uses TRBV7-6 and TRBJ2-2, with 10 positions matching TRBD1. This CDR3 contains 18 residues. CDR1 is SGHVS, CDR2 FNYEAQ, per germline. V was pared by 5 bases and J by 4 bases, with 13 bases of the junction left unmatched. The CDR3 reads CASSASTGGGGSTGELFF. The CDR3 DNA follows: TGTGCCAGCAGCGCATCGACAGGGGGCGGCGGTAGCACCGGGGAGCTGTTTTTT.

This chain links TRBV19 with TRBJ2-3; D is uncertain. The CDR3 covers 12 residues. Germline V lookup: CDR1 LNHDA, CDR2 SQIVND (reference sequence). V was clipped by 8 bases and J by 4 bases, with 10 bases between them. In DNA form, the CDR3 reads TGTGCCAGTGGGTACCCGGCAGATACGCAGTATTTT. This translates into CASGYPADTQYF.

In this sample, this clone is large. The chain couples TRBV2 to TRBJ2-1, with D possibly being TRBD2 (7 bases). CDR3 length: 14 residues. V lost 3 bases to trimming and J lost 7 bases, with 13 bases between them. The germline gives CDR1 SNHLY, CDR2 FYNNEI. Here the CDR3 reads CASSEGGTLNEQFF. The CDR3 DNA sequence: TGTGCCAGCAGTGAGGGGGGGACATTGAATGAGCAGTTCTTC.

This clone came up a few times. This chain connects TRBV19 to TRBJ1-3; D is ambiguous. The length of the CDR3 is 14 residues. CDR1 and CDR2 (germline): LNHDA, SQIVND (reference sequence). V lost 7 bases and J lost 0, with 10 bases in between. The CDR3 region is CASTTDYSGNTIYF. The DNA of the CDR3 is TGTGCCAGTACCACGGATTACTCTGGAAACACCATATATTTT. Filled out from reference TRBV19 and TRBJ1-3, the complete variable domain reads DGGITQSPKYLFRKEGQNVTLSCEQNLNHDAMYWYRQDPGQGLRLIYYSQIVNDFQKGDIAEGYSVSREKKESFPLTVTSAQKNPTAFYLCASTTDYSGNTIYFGEGSWLTVV.

The genes are TRBV4-2 and TRBJ2-5, with D unclear. The CDR3 sequence is 13 residues long. Germline CDR1 and CDR2: LGHNA and YNFKEQ. Trimming removed 1 base from V and 2 bases from J, with 5 bases in between. The CDR3 region has the DNA TGTGCCAGCAGCCAAGGACAACAAGAGACCCAGTACTTC. This translates into CASSQGQQETQYF.

This chain joins TRBV6-1 and TRBJ2-5, with D tentatively TRBD1 (6 bases). Germline loops: CDR1 MNHNS, CDR2 SASEGT. The V gene lost 1 base and the J gene lost 2 bases, with 11 bases spanning the gap. The CDR3 consists of 15 residues. The CDR3 DNA is TGTGCCAGCAGTGAAGAAGACAGGCTTCAAGAGACCCAGTACTTC. It specifies CASSEEDRLQETQYF.

V usage is TRBV27 and J usage is TRBJ2-7; D is uncertain. The V end was cut by 4 bases, the J end by 3 bases, with 13 bases between. CDR3 length: 14 residues. Germline-derived CDR1 and CDR2 are MNHEY and SMNVEV (reference sequence). The CDR3 loop is CASSSIASNYEQYF. The CDR3 coding sequence is TGTGCCAGCAGTTCGATCGCCTCGAACTACGAGCAGTACTTC.

This chain links TRBV7-8 with TRBJ2-7, with 9 positions matching TRBD1. CDR1 and CDR2 from the germline V gene are SGHVS and FQNEAQ. The J segment lost 1 base and the V segment lost 0 bases, leaving 1 base of the junction unmatched. This CDR3 has 15 amino acids. In DNA form, the CDR3 reads TGTGCCAGCAGCTTAGCTGGGACAGGGTCCTACGAGCAGTACTTC. Translation gives CASSLAGTGSYEQYF.

The V gene is TRBV16, the J gene TRBJ2-7; 8 bases are a match to TRBD2. J lost 3 bases, V lost 4 bases, and 2 bases had no gene match. The CDR3 is made up of 13 amino acids. CDR1 is KGHSY and CDR2 is FQNENV in the germline V gene. The CDR3, as DNA: TGTGCCAGCAGCCCGGGGGGGGACTACGAGCAGTACTTC. It translates to CASSPGGDYEQYF.

The J gene is TRBJ2-3, the V gene TRBV6-4; 8 bases match TRBD2. Looked up from germline, CDR1 is MRHNA and CDR2 is SNTAGT. The CDR3 length is 15 residues. J was trimmed by 1 base and V by 0 bases; bases with no gene match: 0. The CDR3 here is CASSDSRGGTDTQYF. The CDR3 bases are TGTGCCAGCAGTGACTCGCGGGGGGGCACAGATACGCAGTATTTT.

The V gene is TRBV18, the J gene TRBJ2-7; 10 bases align to TRBD2. Germline V gives CDR1 KGHSH, CDR2 LQKENI. The CDR3 is 14 residues long. J was trimmed by 3 bases and V by 3 bases; bases with no gene match: 2. The CDR3 sequence is CASSPRTSGYEQYF. In DNA, the CDR3 is TGTGCCAGCTCACCCCGGACTAGCGGCTACGAGCAGTACTTC. Based on the CDR3 plus reference TRBV18 and TRBJ2-7, the full variable domain is NAGVMQNPRHLVRRRGQEARLRCSPMKGHSHVYWYRQLPEEGLKFMVYLQKENIIDESGMPKERFSAEFPKEGPSILRIQQVVRGDSAAYFCASSPRTSGYEQYFGPGTRLTVT.

The chain combines TRBV25-1 with TRBJ2-7; 7 positions match TRBD1. This CDR3 comprises 17 residues. The J segment lost 2 bases and the V segment lost 5 bases, leaving 15 bases of the junction unmatched. Germline V gene data show CDR1 as MGHDK and CDR2 as SYGVNS. The CDR3 bases are TGTGCCAGCAGTCCGACCGTAGGATTGGGACAGCCCTACGAGCAGTACTTC. Translated, it gives CASSPTVGLGQPYEQYF.

V usage is TRBV5-6 and J usage is TRBJ2-3; possible D gene TRBD1, 6 bases. Germline V gene sequence: CDR1 SGHDT, CDR2 YYEEEE. The CDR3 is made up of 15 amino acids. Trimming took off 4 bases at V and 2 bases at J, with 14 bases between the two ends. The CDR3 DNA sequence: TGTGCCAGCAGCCCAACCCGGGACAACACAGATACGCAGTATTTT. This sequence encodes CASSPTRDNTDTQYF. Combining the CDR3 with reference TRBV5-6 and TRBJ2-3 gives the whole variable domain DAGVTQSPTHLIKTRGQQVTLRCSPKSGHDTVSWYQQALGQGPQFIFQYYEEEERQRGNFPDRFSGHQFPNYSSELNVNALLLGDSALYLCASSPTRDNTDTQYFGPGTRLTVL.

This clone came up a few times. The chain has TRBV9 and TRBJ2-7, with 7 nucleotides matching TRBD2. CDR1 and CDR2 from the germline V gene are SGDLS and YYNGEE. The CDR3 loop spans 15 amino acids. J gave up 4 bases and V 5 bases, and 12 bases lay outside the gene matches. CDR3 nucleotide sequence: TGTGCCAGCAGTGTTACCCCGGGGGGAATGTACGAGCAGTACTTC. Translation: CASSVTPGGMYEQYF.

This clone was observed a single time. V and J are TRBV19 and TRBJ2-5; D tentatively reads TRBD1 or TRBD2 (5 bases each). The germline CDR1 and CDR2 sequences are LNHDA and SQIVND (reference sequence). The CDR3 runs to 14 residues. V dropped 1 base and J dropped 4 bases, with 10 bases sitting between them. In DNA form, the CDR3 reads TGTGCCAGTAGTATAGGTGGGGGTAGAGAGACCCAGTACTTC. Residues: CASSIGGGRETQYF.